The T cell receptor beta chain described here comes from a study of cytomegalovirus exposure and HLA in healthy donors. Study context: There were some 400 genotyped donors. Of these, 75% to 90% fell in the genetic ancestry cluster associated with self-reported Caucasian donors.

As regards this clone: No antigen is known for it.

Study-wide results and limits: It was confirmed in vitro that a few of the CMV-associated chains were specific for CMV antigens. The listing of roughly 160 TCR beta chains classed them as cytomegalovirus-associated. Several of the most significant clusters were apparently associated with common viral pathogens in a later analysis.

Amplification used 60 Vbeta primers and 13 Jbeta primers. Some clones are missing from TCRdb's copy, which holds only in-frame ones; the method was immunoSEQ multiplex PCR. This sample has some 200,000 clones; approximately 79% occur once, and the top ten carry under 0.25%. Germline CDR1 SGHRS, CDR2 YFSETQ. V lost 4 bases to trimming and J lost 4 bases; unmatched junction nucleotides: 5. This CDR3 is 14 amino acids long. Sequencing was carried out using PBMCs. The clonotype was recovered from a girl aged 2-10 years in good health and CMV-seronegative. This rearrangement joins TRBV5-1 to TRBJ1-1; 9 nucleotides agree with TRBD1. This CDR3 is CASSTGQGSTEAFF. The CDR3 DNA reads as TGCGCCAGCAGCACGGGACAGGGAAGCACTGAAGCTTTCTTT.